These 21 T cell receptor beta chains were sequenced from one sample in a study of human T cells and chemical hapten exposure. Via MiXCR, TCRdb re-called the RACE reads, giving one row per CDR3 protein. The sample shows some 120,000 distinct CDR3 sequences, about 12% of them seen only once. Specified time point: patch test 1, 2 weeks after DPC sensitization. The treatment is: therapeutic diphenylcyclopropenone sensitization with weekly scalp DPC. The sample consisted of whole blood, taken in connection with sensitization to the hapten diphenylcyclopropenone (DPC). All receptors derive from a woman in her 50s with alopecia areata. Some clones in this sample may be carry-over from other donors' samples.

This clonotype was recorded at least ten times. The chain employs TRBV5-6 and TRBJ2-1; D might be TRBD1 (5 bases). Trimming took 3 bases from V and 6 from J, leaving 19 bases between them. CDR1 SGHDT and CDR2 YYEEEE come from the germline V gene. The CDR3 runs to 16 residues. The CDR3 DNA reads TGTGCCAGCAGCTGGTCAGAGTCCAGGGCTGTCAATGAGCAGTTCTTC. Translated: CASSWSESRAVNEQFF.

The chain is built from TRBV2 and TRBJ2-7; D is uncertain. This CDR3 is built from 13 residues. CDR1 and CDR2 from the germline V gene are SNHLY and FYNNEI. V gave up 3 bases and J gave up 5 bases, with 11 bases separating them. The CDR3 DNA reads TGTGCCAGCAGTGAGCGGCAGTTTAACGAGCAGTACTTC. Translation gives CASSERQFNEQYF.

The chain couples TRBV7-2 to TRBJ1-6, with D maybe TRBD1 (6 bases). CDR1 and CDR2 (germline): SGHTA, FQGNSA. The CDR3 covers 14 residues. Trimming shortened V by 5 bases and J by 10 bases, and 15 bases separated the two germline ends. CDR3 sequence: CASSREQGGSPLHF. Written as DNA, the CDR3 is TGTGCCAGCAGCCGTGAACAGGGTGGCTCACCCCTCCACTTT.

This clonotype has a count of ten or more. The chain uses TRBV7-2 and TRBJ2-2; D unresolved. Germline values: CDR1 SGHTA, CDR2 FQGNSA. Trimming stripped 5 bases from V and 1 base from J, with 5 bases between. The CDR3 runs 13 residues. The DNA of the CDR3 is TGTGCCAGCAGCGACAAGAACACCGGGGAGCTGTTTTTT. Translating gives CASSDKNTGELFF.

The chain is built from TRBV12-3 or TRBV12-4 and TRBJ1-2; D is unclear. V was shortened by 5 bases and J by 0 bases, with 7 bases between the two germline ends. The CDR3 consists of 13 residues. CDR3 amino acids: CASSHSTNYGYTF. The CDR3 DNA reads TGTGCCAGCAGTCACTCAACTAACTATGGCTACACCTTC.

This clonotype was seen ten or more times. This chain links TRBV7-2 with TRBJ2-3, with D perhaps given as TRBD1 or TRBD2 (5 bases each). The CDR3 contains 17 residues. V lost 1 base to trimming and J lost 2 bases, with 16 bases between them. Per germline, CDR1 SGHTA and CDR2 FQGNSA. The CDR3: CASSLEGFGGPTDTQYF. The CDR3 bases are TGTGCCAGCAGCTTAGAGGGGTTTGGGGGACCCACAGATACGCAGTATTTT.

In its sample, this clonotype was seen a few times. The chain joins TRBV20-1 to TRBJ2-1; TRBD2 aligns across 8 bases. This CDR3 is 14 amino acids long. In germline, CDR1 is DFQATT, CDR2 SNEGSKA (reference sequence). Germline trimming cut 6 bases from V and 2 bases from J; bases unmatched to any gene: 6. The CDR3 nucleotides read TGCAGTGCAACTCCGGGACTAGCCTACAATGAGCAGTTCTTC. Its protein is CSATPGLAYNEQFF.

This clonotype was observed many times. The chain employs TRBV3-1 and TRBJ2-3; 9 bases fit TRBD2. Germline assignment: CDR1 LGHDT and CDR2 YNNKEL (reference sequence). V shed 1 base and J 1 base; nucleotides not matched to a gene: 3. CDR3 length: 16 residues. DNA for the CDR3: TGTGCCAGCAGCCAAGTCTTAGCGGGGGGCACAGATACGCAGTATTTT. It codes for CASSQVLAGGTDTQYF.

The chain joins TRBV6-5 to TRBJ1-5; perhaps TRBD1 as D (6 bases). Between the trimmed V and J ends, which lost 6 bases and 1 base, there was a span of 16 bases. The germline V gene has CDR1 MNHEY and CDR2 SVGAGI. The CDR3 is 16 residues long. The CDR3 region has the DNA TGTGCCAGCAGCACACAACGCAGGGGAAGCAATCAGCCCCAGCATTTT. Protein sequence: CASSTQRRGSNQPQHF.

In this sample, this clonotype turned up many times. This rearrangement joins TRBV18 to TRBJ1-5; TRBD1 might be the D (6 bases). The CDR3 sequence is 13 residues long. Looked up from germline, CDR1 is KGHSH and CDR2 is LQKENI. V lost 5 bases and J lost 3, with 8 bases in between. The CDR3 here is CASSRQDNQPQHF. The CDR3 DNA reads TGTGCCAGCTCAAGACAGGACAATCAGCCCCAGCATTTT.

The chain employs TRBV10-3 and TRBJ1-1; D ambiguous. This CDR3 is 12 amino acids long. Trimming shortened V by 3 bases and J by 9 bases, and 11 bases separated the two germline ends. Germline loops: CDR1 ENHRY, CDR2 SYGVKD. CDR3 amino acids: CAISDRNQKAFF. Here the CDR3 DNA reads TGTGCCATCAGTGATCGGAATCAGAAAGCTTTCTTT.

At least ten counts were recorded for this clonotype. This rearrangement joins TRBV3-1 to TRBJ1-2, with 8 bases that match TRBD1. Trimming at V came to 4 bases and at J to 5 bases, leaving 3 bases not matched to a gene. CDR3 size: 13 residues. Germline V lookup: CDR1 LGHDT, CDR2 YNNKEL (reference sequence). The CDR3 nucleotides read TGTGCCAGCAGCCTCGACAGGGGATATGGCTACACCTTC. Translated, it gives CASSLDRGYGYTF. The full variable domain, completed using reference TRBV3-1 and TRBJ1-2, is DTAVSQTPKYLVTQMGNDKSIKCEQNLGHDTMYWYKQDSKKFLKIMFSYNNKELIINETVPNRFSPKSPDKAHLNLHINSLELGDSAVYFCASSLDRGYGYTFGSGTRLTVV.

In regard to this clonotype: A clone one base away is much larger, so this may be a read error. The chain has TRBV7-2 and TRBJ2-3, with D perhaps matching TRBD1 (6 bases). There are 13 residues in the CDR3. CDR1 and CDR2 (germline): SGHTA, FQGNSA. CDR3 in amino acids: CVSSRGQTDTQYF. CDR3 nucleotides: TGTGTCAGCAGCCGGGGACAAACGGATACGCAGTATTTT.

CDR3 nucleotides: TGTGCCAGCAGTGTTGGACTAGCAGCCACCGGGGAGCTGTTTTTT. It translates to CASSVGLAATGELFF. This rearrangement joins TRBV2 to TRBJ2-2; TRBD2 matches 8 bases. The germline gives CDR1 SNHLY, CDR2 FYNNEI. After removal of 4 bases from V and 4 bases from J, the junction contained 5 bases not matched to a gene. The CDR3 runs 15 residues.

This clonotype was detected a few times. The genes are TRBV21-1 and TRBJ1-1. TRBV21-1 is given as a pseudogene. CDR3 size: 15 residues. CDR3 nucleotide sequence: TGTGCCAGCAGCCCTACTCTAAGGAGGAACACTGAAGCTTTCTTT. Residues: CASSPTLRRNTEAFF.

The CDR3 sequence is CASSGQTSYEQYF. The CDR3 bases are TGTGCCAGCAGCGGACAGACTTCCTACGAGCAGTACTTC. The V gene is TRBV2, the J gene TRBJ2-7; D perhaps matches TRBD1 (6 bases). V was shortened by 6 bases and J by 1 base, with 10 bases between the two germline ends. Germline V CDR1 and CDR2: SNHLY, FYNNEI. This CDR3 spans 13 amino acids.

A few counts support this clonotype. The chain couples TRBV12-3 or TRBV12-4 to TRBJ1-4, with TRBD1 identical over 8 bases. Germline trimming cut 4 bases from V and 7 bases from J; bases unmatched to any gene: 5. The CDR3 is made up of 14 amino acids. CDR3 coding DNA: TGTGCCAGCAGTTCGACAGGGGTCGGTGAAAAACTGTTTTTT. Encoded protein: CASSSTGVGEKLFF.

This clonotype was detected a few times. The chain employs TRBV6-5 and TRBJ2-3, with no clear D. There are 12 residues in the CDR3. V was trimmed by 8 bases and J by 3 bases, leaving 9 bases between them. CDR1 MNHEY and CDR2 SVGAGI come from the germline V gene. CDR3 nucleotide sequence: TGTGCCAGCGAAGACCAGACAGATACGCAGTATTTT. Its protein product is CASEDQTDTQYF.

This clonotype was seen a few times. The chain has TRBV3-1 and TRBJ1-2; D is possibly TRBD1 (5 bases). The CDR3 loop spans 14 amino acids. Trimming stripped 0 bases from V and 7 bases from J, with 12 bases between. Germline V gene sequence: CDR1 LGHDT, CDR2 YNNKEL (reference sequence). This CDR3 is CASSQDAGRGGYTF. CDR3 in DNA: TGTGCCAGCAGCCAAGATGCGGGGCGGGGTGGCTACACCTTC.

This clonotype was observed at least ten times. The chain employs TRBV18 and TRBJ2-7, with D unresolved. This CDR3 region has 13 residues. The V gene lost 3 bases and the J gene lost 7 bases, with 13 bases spanning the gap. Germline CDR1 and CDR2: KGHSH and LQKENI. DNA for the CDR3: TGTGCCAGCTCACCTAACAAGGACGGGGAGCAGTACTTC. It yields the protein CASSPNKDGEQYF.

This clonotype was observed at least ten times. The gene calls are TRBV7-9 and TRBJ2-3; 7 bases map to TRBD2. Germline CDR1 and CDR2: SEHNR and FQNEAQ (reference sequence). Unmatched junction bases numbered 3, after V lost 6 bases and J lost 3 bases. The CDR3 sequence is 13 residues long. In nucleotides, the CDR3 is TGTGCCAGCAGACAGCGGGGAACAGATACGCAGTATTTT. Translation gives CASRQRGTDTQYF.